The present entry profiles one TCR beta chain with its context. The record originates from a study of blood T cells in healthy people across ages. Primers used in a second PCR of about 7 to 12 cycles were a sample-barcoded 5' primer and a J-beta primer mix. One entry per CDR3 protein results from TCRdb running MiXCR on the 5' RACE reads. The table has 600,000 to 900,000 distinct CDR3 sequences, roughly 24% seen once. CDR1 is MDHEN, CDR2 SYDVKM, per germline. The CDR3 runs 13 residues. Trimming shortened V by 9 bases and J by 6 bases, and 15 bases separated the two germline ends. The data also belong to a second study, concerning T cells of mothers and their children. That paper states: Over 9.5 million TCR beta CDR3 reads were obtained from each mother, and 3 million to 3.5 million from each child. Persistent microchimeric T cell clones were not found at ~100 per million sensitivity.

Sequenced: blood. This rearrangement joins TRBV28 to TRBJ2-1, with D possibly TRBD2 on 5 matching bases. The origin of this receptor is a boy between 5 and 17 years old in good health. This CDR3 reads CASKGAESNEQFF. The CDR3 bases are TGTGCCAGTAAGGGAGCGGAGAGCAATGAGCAGTTCTTC.